The 14 T cell receptor beta chains below all came from one sample that was sequenced in a study of cytomegalovirus exposure and HLA in healthy donors. PCR employed 60 Vbeta and 13 Jbeta primers. Profiled with immunoSEQ multiplex PCR; TCRdb holds only in-frame clones, not every one. Here the sample spans some 180,000 clones, roughly 80% being singletons. Sequencing was done on a sample of PBMCs. All receptors derive from a woman aged 18-29 years in good health and CMV-seronegative.

Only one count was recorded for this clone. The gene calls are TRBV4-3 and TRBJ2-1; D gene ambiguous. The V gene's germline CDR1 is LGHNA and CDR2 YSLEER. This CDR3 contains 14 residues. Trimming removed 0 bases at V and 7 bases at J, with 10 bases between. The CDR3 DNA is TGCGCCAGCAGCCAAGAACCAGGTCCGAATGAGCAGTTCTTC. Its translation: CASSQEPGPNEQFF.

V and J are TRBV20-1 and TRBJ2-1, with unresolved D. This CDR3 spans 11 amino acids. Per the germline V gene, CDR1 is DFQATT and CDR2 is SNEGSKA (reference sequence). The V gene lost 5 bases and the J gene lost 4 bases, with 6 bases spanning the gap. DNA of the CDR3: TGCAGTGCTGCACTATACAATGAGCAGTTCTTC. Protein sequence: CSAALYNEQFF.

The rearrangement uses TRBV6-5 and TRBJ1-1; 7 nucleotides agree with TRBD1. From germline, CDR1 is MNHEY and CDR2 SVGAGI. This CDR3 comprises 13 residues. Losses at the gene ends were 8 bases for V and 3 bases for J; bases not matched to a gene: 6. CDR3 DNA: TGTGCCAGCGGGGGACAGAGTCACACTGAAGCTTTCTTT. It codes for CASGGQSHTEAFF.

The chain is built from TRBV19 and TRBJ2-1, with TRBD1 as a possible D gene (6 bases). V gave up 8 bases and J gave up 14 bases, with 16 bases separating them. The CDR3 runs 11 residues. From germline, CDR1 is LNHDA and CDR2 SQIVND (reference sequence). Written as DNA, the CDR3 is TGTGCCAGTTCTACAGGGTATGTTAAGTTCTTC. Protein sequence: CASSTGYVKFF. Full variable domain (outside the CDR3, taken from reference TRBV19 and TRBJ2-1): DGGITQSPKYLFRKEGQNVTLSCEQNLNHDAMYWYRQDPGQGLRLIYYSQIVNDFQKGDIAEGYSVSREKKESFPLTVTSAQKNPTAFYLCASSTGYVKFFGPGTRLTVL.

The rearrangement links TRBV29-1 to TRBJ2-2; TRBD2 might be the D (5 bases). Trimming cost V 3 bases and J 5 bases, with 16 bases left between them. The CDR3 contains 15 residues. In germline, CDR1 is SQVTM, CDR2 ANQGSEA. CDR3: CSVDFRGSLTGELFF. DNA of the CDR3: TGCAGCGTTGACTTCCGCGGGTCGTTGACCGGGGAGCTGTTTTTT.

This chain links TRBV15 with TRBJ1-5; D is possibly TRBD1 (5 bases). Between the trimmed V and J ends, which lost 1 base and 2 bases, there was a span of 15 bases. The germline gives CDR1 LNHNV, CDR2 YYDKDF (reference sequence). The CDR3 has 17 residues. CDR3: CATSRAYGQGGNQPQHF. The CDR3, as DNA: TGTGCCACCAGCAGAGCCTACGGCCAGGGCGGCAATCAGCCCCAGCATTTT.

The chain is built from TRBV19 and TRBJ2-2; no clear D gene. V lost 5 bases and J 3 bases, leaving 7 bases between the germline ends. This CDR3 has 13 amino acids. Per germline, CDR1 LNHDA and CDR2 SQIVND (reference sequence). The CDR3 DNA is TGTGCCAGTAGTTGGTCGGACACCGGGGAGCTGTTTTTT. Protein sequence: CASSWSDTGELFF.

V is TRBV7-2 and J is TRBJ1-1, with D maybe TRBD1 (5 bases). Between the trimmed V and J ends, which lost 7 bases and 1 base, there was a span of 10 bases. The CDR3 is 13 amino acids. Germline V CDR1 and CDR2: SGHTA, FQGNSA. The CDR3, as DNA: TGTGCCAGCACTTGGGGGGGGAACACTGAAGCTTTCTTT. This gives the protein CASTWGGNTEAFF.

The V and J genes are TRBV29-1 and TRBJ2-3, with no clear D. There are 16 residues in the CDR3. Trimming took 3 bases from V and 0 from J, leaving 16 bases between them. Germline V lookup: CDR1 SQVTM, CDR2 ANQGSEA. CDR3 nucleotide sequence: TGCAGCGTTGATGCTGTGGTTGGGCTAAGCACAGATACGCAGTATTTT. Translating it yields CSVDAVVGLSTDTQYF.

The V and J genes are TRBV6-5 and TRBJ1-2, with D perhaps TRBD1 (5 bases). The CDR3 is 16 residues long. V lost 4 bases to trimming and J lost 4 bases, with 19 bases between them. The V gene's germline CDR1 is MNHEY and CDR2 SVGAGI. The CDR3 sequence: CASSLRRDGGPYGYTF. The DNA of the CDR3 is TGTGCCAGCAGTTTACGGCGGGACGGCGGGCCCTATGGCTACACCTTC.

The rearrangement links TRBV30 to TRBJ1-2; 8 bases align to TRBD1. The CDR3 is 13 amino acids. The trim removed 0 bases at V and 6 bases at J, leaving 3 bases unmatched. Germline V gives CDR1 GTSNPN, CDR2 SVGIG (reference sequence). The CDR3 bases are TGTGCCTGGAGTGTAACAGGGGGAGATGGCTACACCTTC. This codes for CAWSVTGGDGYTF.

V is TRBV29-1 and J is TRBJ2-7, with TRBD2 as a possible D gene (6 bases). CDR1 and CDR2 (germline): SQVTM, ANQGSEA. The CDR3 length is 15 residues. The V and J ends lost 4 bases and 0 bases respectively, with 16 bases between them. CDR3 sequence (DNA): TGCAGCGTTGTTGGAGGGGACGGGGACTCCTACGAGCAGTACTTC. Translation: CSVVGGDGDSYEQYF.

This clone was detected only once. J is TRBJ1-6 and V is TRBV11-3; D possibly corresponds to TRBD1 (6 bases). The CDR3 totals 16 residues. CDR1 and CDR2 (germline): SGHNT, YENEEA. The ends were cut back, 1 base at V and 7 bases at J, with 14 bases in the middle. CDR3: CASSLGHRAINSPLHF. For the CDR3, the DNA is TGTGCCAGCAGCTTAGGCCACAGGGCTATAAATTCACCCCTCCACTTT.

V gene TRBV6-5 combines with J gene TRBJ1-5; D remains ambiguous. Trimming took 4 bases from V and 2 from J, leaving 9 bases between them. Germline V gives CDR1 MNHEY, CDR2 SVGAGI. The CDR3 is made up of 14 amino acids. CDR3 nucleotide sequence: TGTGCCAGCAGTTCCGTCGGGGGCAATCAGCCCCAGCATTTT. Residues: CASSSVGGNQPQHF.